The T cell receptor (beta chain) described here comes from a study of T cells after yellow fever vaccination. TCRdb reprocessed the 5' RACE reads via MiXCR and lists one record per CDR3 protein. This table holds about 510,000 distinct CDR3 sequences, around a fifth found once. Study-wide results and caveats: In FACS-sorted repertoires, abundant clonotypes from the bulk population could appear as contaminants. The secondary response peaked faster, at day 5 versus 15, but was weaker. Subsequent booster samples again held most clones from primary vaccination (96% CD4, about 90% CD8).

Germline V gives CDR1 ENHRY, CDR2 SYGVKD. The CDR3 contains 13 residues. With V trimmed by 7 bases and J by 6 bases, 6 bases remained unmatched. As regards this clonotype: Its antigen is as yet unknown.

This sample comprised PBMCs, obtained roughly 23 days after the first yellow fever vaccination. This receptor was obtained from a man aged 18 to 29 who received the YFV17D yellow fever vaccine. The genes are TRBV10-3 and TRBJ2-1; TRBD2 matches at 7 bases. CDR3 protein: CAITSGVGNEQFF. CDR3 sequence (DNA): TGTGCCATCACCAGCGGGGTAGGCAATGAGCAGTTCTTC.